This T cell receptor (beta chain) was retrieved from a study of blood T cell repertoires in COVID-19. About the study: The United States, Italy and Spain were the sources of the acute and convalescent COVID-19 samples.

The CDR3 is 13 amino acids. Germline lookup yields CDR1 GTSNPN and CDR2 SVGIG (reference sequence). V lost 5 bases to trimming and J lost 8 bases; unmatched junction nucleotides: 5. Per the original data handling: It was from reference gene primer amplification that nucleated cell counts were estimated. Assay: immunoSEQ multiplex PCR; the TCRdb copy retains only in-frame clones and omits some. D and trimming were read from the DNA, whereas the V and J calls and clone size are those reported in that table. Of about 200,000 clones in the sample, more than 75% were seen once. This clonotype was obtained from a woman older than 75 with COVID-19, enrolled during active disease. The V call is TRBV30, the J call TRBJ2-1; TRBD1 agrees at 11 bases. Input material: peripheral blood. CDR3 sequence: CAWGQGAGDEQFF. CDR3 coding DNA: TGTGCCTGGGGACAGGGGGCCGGCGATGAGCAGTTCTTC.